This T cell receptor beta chain was obtained from a study of identical twins. Study outcomes and limitations: Reduced insertions were recorded for abundant cord blood beta clonotypes, with no such pattern in memory repertoires. Cross-sectional statistics, not tracking of the same donors, supported the conclusions.

This clonotype has just a few counts. Its antigen is unidentified. A universal primer site came from template switching; cDNA carried unique molecular identifiers. MiXCR was run by TCRdb on the 5' RACE reads, yielding one entry per CDR3 protein. The sample has 570,000 or so distinct CDR3 sequences, more than 9% seen once; the top ten hold 2.5% to 3%. V lost 3 bases and J lost 1, with 9 bases in between. The V gene's germline CDR1 is GTSNPN and CDR2 SVGIG (reference sequence). The CDR3 contains 13 residues. These data were likewise used in another study, on yellow fever vaccine responses in identical twins. In that study: Twins reportedly had a vaccine T cell response that seemed partly convergent, partly personalized.

Sequenced input: PBMCs. V is TRBV30 and J is TRBJ1-1; weak D call: TRBD1 (5 bases). The clonotype was recovered from a woman aged 18-29 years in good health. This CDR3 reads CAWRGQGNTEAFF. In DNA form, the CDR3 reads TGTGCCTGGAGAGGACAAGGGAACACTGAAGCTTTCTTT.